Given below is one T cell receptor (beta chain) in context. This entry belongs to a study of blood T cell repertoires in COVID-19. Study as a whole: There were acute and convalescent COVID-19 samples, and they came from the United States, Italy and Spain. From T cells, B-cell-depleted T cells, or PBMCs came the material, which was cDNA or gDNA.

Repertoires were generated with immunoSEQ multiplex PCR, while TCRdb's copy carries only in-frame clones and drops some. The sample lists roughly 300,000 clones; 85% were seen once. The CDR3 spans 16 residues. V dropped 6 bases and J dropped 2; count of bases not matched to a gene: 9. Germline-derived CDR1 and CDR2 are SGHTA and FQGNSA. The V call is TRBV7-2, the J call TRBJ2-1, with 8 bases lining up with TRBD1. This TCR came from a human donor in a cohort sampled during active COVID-19. Input material: peripheral blood. CDR3 DNA sequence: TGTGCCAGCAGTCTAAACAGGGGGGCGCCCTACAATGAGCAGTTCTTC. Amino acids: CASSLNRGAPYNEQFF.